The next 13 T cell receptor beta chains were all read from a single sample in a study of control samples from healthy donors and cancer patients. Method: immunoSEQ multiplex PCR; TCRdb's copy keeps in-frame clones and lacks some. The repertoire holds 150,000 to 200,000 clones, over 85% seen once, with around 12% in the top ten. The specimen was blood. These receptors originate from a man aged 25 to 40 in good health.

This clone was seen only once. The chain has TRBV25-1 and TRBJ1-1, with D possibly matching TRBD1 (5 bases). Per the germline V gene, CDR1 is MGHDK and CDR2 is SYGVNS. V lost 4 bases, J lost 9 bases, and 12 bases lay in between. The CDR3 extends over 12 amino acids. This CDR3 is CASSGEGLKAFF. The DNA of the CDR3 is TGTGCCAGCAGTGGGGAGGGGCTCAAAGCTTTCTTT.

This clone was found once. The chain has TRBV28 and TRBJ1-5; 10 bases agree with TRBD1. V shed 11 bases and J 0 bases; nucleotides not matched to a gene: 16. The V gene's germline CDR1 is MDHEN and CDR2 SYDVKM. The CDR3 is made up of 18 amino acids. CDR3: CACVSRDRGYFSNQPQHF. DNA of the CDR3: TGTGCCTGCGTGTCTCGGGACAGGGGTTACTTTAGCAATCAGCCCCAGCATTTT.

CDR3 protein: CASSPSQDIQYF. Here the CDR3 DNA reads TGTGCCAGCAGTCCCTCGCAGGACATTCAGTACTTC. The chain couples TRBV12-3 or TRBV12-4 to TRBJ2-4, with D hard to call. This CDR3 spans 12 amino acids. V was clipped by 5 bases and J by 8 bases, with 10 bases between them.

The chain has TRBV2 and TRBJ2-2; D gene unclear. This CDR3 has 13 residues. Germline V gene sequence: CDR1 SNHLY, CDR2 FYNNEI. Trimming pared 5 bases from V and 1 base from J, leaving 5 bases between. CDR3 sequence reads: CASSTENTGELFF. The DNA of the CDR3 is TGTGCCAGCAGTACAGAGAACACCGGGGAGCTGTTTTTT.

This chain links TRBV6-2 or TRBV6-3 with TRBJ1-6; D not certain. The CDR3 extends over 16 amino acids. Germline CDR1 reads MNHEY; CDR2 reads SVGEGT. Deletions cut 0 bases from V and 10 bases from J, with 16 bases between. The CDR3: CASSYSSPGRESPLHF. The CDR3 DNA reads TGTGCCAGCAGTTACTCGTCTCCAGGACGGGAATCACCCCTCCACTTT.

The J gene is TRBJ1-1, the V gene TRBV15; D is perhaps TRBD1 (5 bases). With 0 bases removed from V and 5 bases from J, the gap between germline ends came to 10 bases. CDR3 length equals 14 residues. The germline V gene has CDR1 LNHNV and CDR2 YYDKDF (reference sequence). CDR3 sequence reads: CATSRDLGGTEAFF. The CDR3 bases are TGTGCCACCAGCAGAGATTTGGGGGGTACTGAAGCTTTCTTT.

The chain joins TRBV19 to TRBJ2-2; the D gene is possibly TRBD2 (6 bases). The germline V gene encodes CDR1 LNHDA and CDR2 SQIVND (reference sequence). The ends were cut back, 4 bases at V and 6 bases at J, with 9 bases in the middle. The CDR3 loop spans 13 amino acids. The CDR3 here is CASSTLAAGELFF. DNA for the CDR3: TGTGCCAGTAGTACACTAGCAGCCGGGGAGCTGTTTTTT.

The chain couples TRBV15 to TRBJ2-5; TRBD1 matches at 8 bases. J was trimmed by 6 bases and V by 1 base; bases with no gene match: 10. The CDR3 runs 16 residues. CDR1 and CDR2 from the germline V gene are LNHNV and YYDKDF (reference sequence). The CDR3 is CATSRALTGASKTQYF. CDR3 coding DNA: TGTGCCACCAGCAGAGCGTTGACAGGGGCTAGTAAGACCCAGTACTTC.

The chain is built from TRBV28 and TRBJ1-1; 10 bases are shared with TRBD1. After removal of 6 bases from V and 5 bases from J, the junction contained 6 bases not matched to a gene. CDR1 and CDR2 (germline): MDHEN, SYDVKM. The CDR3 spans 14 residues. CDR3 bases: TGTGCCAGCAGGGTGGGACAGGGGAAAACTGAAGCTTTCTTT. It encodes CASRVGQGKTEAFF.

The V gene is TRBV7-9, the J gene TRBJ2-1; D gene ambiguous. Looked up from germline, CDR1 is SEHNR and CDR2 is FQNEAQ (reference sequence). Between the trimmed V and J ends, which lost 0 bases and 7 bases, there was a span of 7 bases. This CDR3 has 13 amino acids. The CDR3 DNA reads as TGTGCCAGCAGCTTAGCGGAGTCGAATGAGCAGTTCTTC. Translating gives CASSLAESNEQFF.

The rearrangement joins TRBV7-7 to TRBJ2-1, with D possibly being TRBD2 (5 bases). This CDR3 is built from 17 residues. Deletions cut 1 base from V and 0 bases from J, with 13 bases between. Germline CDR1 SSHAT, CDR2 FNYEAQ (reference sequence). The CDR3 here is CASSLDGGLSSYNEQFF. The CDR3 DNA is TGTGCCAGCAGCTTAGACGGCGGACTTAGCTCCTACAATGAGCAGTTCTTC.

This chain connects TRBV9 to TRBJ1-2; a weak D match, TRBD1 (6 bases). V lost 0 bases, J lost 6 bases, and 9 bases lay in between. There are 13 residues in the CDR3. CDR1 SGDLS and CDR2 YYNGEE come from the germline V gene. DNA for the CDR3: TGTGCCAGCAGCGTAGGGGGGGCCGATGGCTACACCTTC. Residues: CASSVGGADGYTF.

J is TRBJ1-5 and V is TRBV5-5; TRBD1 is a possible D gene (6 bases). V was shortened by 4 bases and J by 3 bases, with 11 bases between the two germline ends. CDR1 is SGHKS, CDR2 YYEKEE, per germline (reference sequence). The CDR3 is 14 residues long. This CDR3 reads CASSRTGNNQPQHF. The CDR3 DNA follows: TGTGCCAGCAGCCGTACAGGGAACAATCAGCCCCAGCATTTT.